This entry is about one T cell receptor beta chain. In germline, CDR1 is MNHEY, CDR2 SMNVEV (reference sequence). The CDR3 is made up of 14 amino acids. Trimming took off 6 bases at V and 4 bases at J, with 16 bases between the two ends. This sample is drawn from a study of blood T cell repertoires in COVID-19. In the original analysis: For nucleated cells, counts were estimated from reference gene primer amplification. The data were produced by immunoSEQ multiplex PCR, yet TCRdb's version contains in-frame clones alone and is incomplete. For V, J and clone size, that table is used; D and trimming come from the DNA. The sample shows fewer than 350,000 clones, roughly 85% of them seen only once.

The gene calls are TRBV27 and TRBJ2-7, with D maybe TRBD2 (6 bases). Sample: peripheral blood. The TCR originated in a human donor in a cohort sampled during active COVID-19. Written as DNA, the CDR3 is TGTGCCAGCAGCCCCACTAGCAGGATATACGAGCAGTACTTC. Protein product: CASSPTSRIYEQYF.